Sequencing of this T cell receptor (beta chain) was carried out in a study of vaccination and CD4 T cells after COVID-19. At the level of the study: The stimulus for the cells was overlapping spike peptides derived from SARS-CoV-2, HCoV-NL63, HCoV-OC43 and HCoV-229E. Either a CEFX pool, an HIV-1 Nef pool, or no peptide was added to control cultures.

Worth noting for this clonotype: Its antigen is undetermined.

Described treatment: roughly 10-day PBMC culture with coronavirus spike peptide pools or control peptides (ViraFEST assay). A negative selection step was used to isolate CD4+ T cells once culture had run for around ten days. The CDR3 spans 14 residues. Between the trimmed V and J ends, which lost 4 bases and 2 bases, there was a span of 11 bases. Germline V CDR1 and CDR2: SGHAT, FQNNGV. Sequencing of the DNA from cultured CD4+ T cells was carried out with the Oncomine TCR Beta short-read assay. TCRdb recomputed calls from the PCR reads with MiXCR, one row per CDR3 protein. The table lists under 25,000 distinct CDR3 sequences, 67% of them singletons.

This receptor was obtained from a human donor who had recovered from COVID-19. Sample: CD4+ T cells from blood, cultured in vitro. The chain links TRBV11-2 to TRBJ2-5; TRBD1 is a possible D gene (5 bases). The CDR3 nucleotides are TGTGCCAGCAGCTACAGCGACAGACAAGAGACCCAGTACTTC. Amino acids: CASSYSDRQETQYF.